This T cell receptor beta chain was identified during a study of T cells in Graves' hyperthyroidism and ophthalmopathy. TCR beta CDR3 sequences were amplified from RNA transcripts. The HTBI set primed first-round TCR CDR3 RT-PCR. Each CDR3 protein is one row after TCRdb ran MiXCR on the multiplex PCR reads. Of about 130,000 distinct CDR3 sequences in the sample, approximately 20% are singletons; the top ten hold about two thirds. The source material was blood. The clonotype comes from a woman aged 45-65 years with Graves' hyperthyroidism that later progressed to Graves' ophthalmopathy.

The CDR3 spells CSARDYGSRTGELFF. The CDR3 DNA follows: TGCAGTGCTAGAGATTACGGTAGTAGGACCGGGGAGCTGTTTTTT. V and J are TRBV20-1 and TRBJ2-2; no clear D gene. Trimming cost V 0 bases and J 5 bases, with 13 bases left between them. The CDR3 is made up of 15 amino acids. Germline V gives CDR1 DFQATT, CDR2 SNEGSKA (reference sequence).